This passage covers 13 T cell receptor beta chains from one sample sequenced in a study of T cell responses to AZD1222 COVID-19 vaccine. Profiled with immunoSEQ multiplex PCR; TCRdb holds only in-frame clones, not every one. Of 95,000 to 100,000 clones in the sample, roughly 84% were seen once. This specimen was peripheral blood, taken 28 days after the second AZD1222 dose. The receptors stem from an adult who received the AZD1222 COVID-19 vaccine.

The chain links TRBV15 to TRBJ1-2; TRBD1 aligns across 9 bases. Trimming took 6 bases from V and 5 from J; bases not matched to a gene: 10. Germline V CDR1 and CDR2: LNHNV, YYDKDF (reference sequence). This CDR3 has 15 residues. The CDR3 sequence: CATSLAPGQGYGYTF. The CDR3, as DNA: TGTGCCACCAGTCTCGCCCCGGGACAGGGTTATGGCTACACCTTC.

The J gene is TRBJ1-4, the V gene TRBV21-1. TRBV21-1 is deemed a pseudogene. This CDR3 has 13 amino acids. The CDR3 is CASSKRPDEKLFF. The CDR3 nucleotides are TGTGCCAGCAGCAAACGTCCGGATGAAAAACTGTTTTTT.

The rearrangement links TRBV7-9 to TRBJ2-6; a weak D match, TRBD1 (5 bases). Trimming left V 5 bases short and J 5 bases short, with 13 bases between. The germline gives CDR1 SEHNR, CDR2 FQNEAQ (reference sequence). The CDR3 spans 15 residues. The CDR3 region is CASSPSGPRANVLTF. The CDR3 region has the DNA TGTGCCAGCAGCCCGTCAGGGCCCAGGGCCAACGTCCTGACTTTC.

This chain uses TRBV10-3 with TRBJ2-5; perhaps D is TRBD1 or TRBD2 (6 bases each). V was shortened by 8 bases and J by 5 bases, with 15 bases between the two germline ends. This CDR3 region has 13 residues. Germline CDR1 ENHRY, CDR2 SYGVKD. CDR3: CAIGAGGSETQYF. The CDR3 DNA follows: TGTGCCATCGGGGCCGGGGGCTCGGAGACCCAGTACTTC.

This clone was seen just once. This chain uses TRBV7-2 with TRBJ1-1; tentative D call: TRBD1 (5 bases). In germline, CDR1 is SGHTA, CDR2 FQGNSA. The CDR3 length is 13 residues. The ends were cut back, 9 bases at V and 3 bases at J, with 14 bases in the middle. CDR3 sequence: CASLWMGDTEAFF. The CDR3 nucleotides are TGTGCCAGTCTGTGGATGGGGGACACTGAAGCTTTCTTT.

The chain combines TRBV27 with TRBJ2-7; possibly TRBD1 for D (5 bases). From germline, CDR1 is MNHEY and CDR2 SMNVEV (reference sequence). V lost 6 bases, J lost 0 bases, and 15 bases lay in between. The CDR3 has 15 amino acids. CDR3 DNA: TGTGCCAGCAGCAATCAGGGCCTGAGCTCCTACGAGCAGTACTTC. As protein: CASSNQGLSSYEQYF.

This rearrangement joins TRBV5-8 to TRBJ1-4, with unresolved D. Germline V gives CDR1 SGHTS, CDR2 YDEGEE. The CDR3 length is 13 residues. Trimming stripped 7 bases from V and 13 bases from J, with 20 bases between. The CDR3 spells CASLPSPSGTLFF. DNA of the CDR3: TGTGCCAGCTTACCCTCCCCTTCCGGTACACTGTTTTTT. The whole variable domain, remainder taken from reference TRBV5-8 and TRBJ1-4, is EAGVTQSPTHLIKTRGQQATLRCSPISGHTSVYWYQQALGLGLQFLLWYDEGEERNRGNFPPRFSGRQFPNYSSELNVNALELEDSALYLCASLPSPSGTLFFGSGTQLSVL.

As to this clone: The junction and the germline gene differ at one end; a read error may be behind it. The rearrangement links TRBV6-1 to TRBJ1-6; 7 bases match TRBD1. CDR1 and CDR2 from the germline V gene are MNHNS and SASEGT. The CDR3 length is 17 residues. CDR3 DNA sequence: TGTGCCAGCAGCGAAATGACAGGGACGAGGAATAATTCACCCCTCTACTTT. It translates to CASSEMTGTRNNSPLYF.

This clone was seen only once. CDR3 DNA sequence: TGTGCCAGTAGCCCAACGGGATTCTCCTACAATGAGCAGTTCTTC. This gives the protein CASSPTGFSYNEQFF. V gene TRBV19 combines with J gene TRBJ2-1; tentative D call: TRBD2 (5 bases). The CDR3 extends over 15 amino acids. Per the germline V gene, CDR1 is LNHDA and CDR2 is SQIVND (reference sequence). The V gene lost 6 bases and the J gene lost 0 bases, with 12 bases spanning the gap.

The chain combines TRBV19 with TRBJ1-6; D gene ambiguous. This CDR3 spans 14 amino acids. Germline V lookup: CDR1 LNHDA, CDR2 SQIVND (reference sequence). V dropped 5 bases and J dropped 6 bases, with 11 bases sitting between them. CDR3 in amino acids: CASSLQVLNSPLHF. The CDR3 nucleotides are TGTGCCAGTAGTCTTCAGGTTCTTAATTCACCCCTCCACTTT.

The chain couples TRBV24-1 to TRBJ1-1, with D possibly matching TRBD1 (5 bases). Trimming took 6 bases from V and 2 from J, leaving 9 bases between them. CDR3 length: 13 amino acids. CDR1 and CDR2 from the germline V gene are KGHDR and SFDVKD. The CDR3 loop reads CATSSRGNTEAFF. For the CDR3, the DNA is TGTGCCACCAGTTCCCGGGGCAACACTGAAGCTTTCTTT.

The chain uses TRBV18 and TRBJ2-3; TRBD2 aligns across 10 bases. The CDR3 has 16 residues. The V gene end was trimmed by 3 bases and the J gene end by 8 bases; junction bases not matched to a gene: 11. The germline gives CDR1 KGHSH, CDR2 LQKENI. The CDR3 DNA is TGTGCCAGCTCACCCCCGGCTAGCGGGGGATTGGGTACGCAGTATTTT. Amino acids: CASSPPASGGLGTQYF. The complete variable domain, with remaining parts taken from reference TRBV18 and TRBJ2-3, reads NAGVMQNPRHLVRRRGQEARLRCSPMKGHSHVYWYRQLPEEGLKFMVYLQKENIIDESGMPKERFSAEFPKEGPSILRIQQVVRGDSAAYFCASSPPASGGLGTQYFGPGTRLTVL.

CDR3 coding DNA: TGTGCCAGTAGTATACCAGGGGGCGAAAAACTGTTTTTT. Translation: CASSIPGGEKLFF. The chain has TRBV19 and TRBJ1-4; 8 positions match TRBD1. Germline CDR1 LNHDA, CDR2 SQIVND (reference sequence). This CDR3 is 13 amino acids long. Trimming at V came to 2 bases and at J to 8 bases, leaving 1 base not matched to a gene. The full variable domain, rest sourced from reference TRBV19 and TRBJ1-4, is DGGITQSPKYLFRKEGQNVTLSCEQNLNHDAMYWYRQDPGQGLRLIYYSQIVNDFQKGDIAEGYSVSREKKESFPLTVTSAQKNPTAFYLCASSIPGGEKLFFGSGTQLSVL.